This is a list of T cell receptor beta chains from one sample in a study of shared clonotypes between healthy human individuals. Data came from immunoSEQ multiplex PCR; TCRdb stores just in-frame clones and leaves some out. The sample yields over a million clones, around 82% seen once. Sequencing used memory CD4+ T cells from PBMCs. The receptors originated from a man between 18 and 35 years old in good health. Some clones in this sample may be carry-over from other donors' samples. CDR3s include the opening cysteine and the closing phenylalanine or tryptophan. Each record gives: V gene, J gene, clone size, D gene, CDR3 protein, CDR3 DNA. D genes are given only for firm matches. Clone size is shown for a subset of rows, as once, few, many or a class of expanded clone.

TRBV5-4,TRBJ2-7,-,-,CASSLSSGVAYEQYF,TGTGCCAGCAGCCTATCGTCGGGCGTTGCCTACGAGCAGTACTTC
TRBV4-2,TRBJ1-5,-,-,CASSQSDRRRNQPQHF,TGTGCCAGCAGCCAGAGTGACAGGCGTCGCAATCAGCCCCAGCATTTT
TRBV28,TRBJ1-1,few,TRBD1,CASTRQGTEAFF,TGTGCCAGCACGCGACAGGGAACTGAAGCTTTCTTT
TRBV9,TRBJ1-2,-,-,CASSVAWAGYTF,TGTGCCAGCAGCGTAGCGTGGGCTGGCTACACCTTC
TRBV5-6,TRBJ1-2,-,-,CASSLFTGQFYGYTF,TGTGCCAGCAGCCTTTTCACAGGGCAATTCTATGGCTACACCTTC
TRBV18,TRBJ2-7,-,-,CASSPSSASGDEQYF,TGTGCCAGCTCACCAAGTTCGGCTAGTGGCGACGAGCAGTACTTC
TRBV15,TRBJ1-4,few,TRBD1,CATSRDRGIREKLFF,TGTGCCACCAGCAGGGACAGGGGAATTCGGGAAAAACTGTTTTTT
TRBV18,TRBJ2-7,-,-,CASSPSVGSYEQYF,TGTGCCAGCTCGCCGTCGGTAGGGAGCTACGAGCAGTACTTC
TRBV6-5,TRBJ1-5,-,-,CASSYNRAIGNQPQHF,TGTGCCAGCAGTTACAACAGGGCGATAGGCAATCAGCCCCAGCATTTT
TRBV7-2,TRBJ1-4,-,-,CASSLEGPPREKLFF,TGTGCCAGCAGCTTAGAGGGGCCCCCGCGAGAAAAACTGTTTTTT
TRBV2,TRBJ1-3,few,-,CASSRDLSSGNTIYF,TGTGCCAGCAGTAGGGACTTAAGCTCTGGAAACACCATATATTTT
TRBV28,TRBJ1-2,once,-,CASSLDSPYGYTF,TGTGCCAGCAGTTTGGACAGTCCCTATGGCTACACCTTC
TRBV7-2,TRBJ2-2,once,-,CASSQDKGRSMGGELFF,TGTGCCAGCAGCCAGGATAAGGGGCGGTCGATGGGCGGGGAGCTGTTTTTT
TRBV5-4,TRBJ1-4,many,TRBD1,CASSADRGRQLFF,TGTGCCAGCAGCGCGGACAGGGGGCGACAACTGTTTTTT